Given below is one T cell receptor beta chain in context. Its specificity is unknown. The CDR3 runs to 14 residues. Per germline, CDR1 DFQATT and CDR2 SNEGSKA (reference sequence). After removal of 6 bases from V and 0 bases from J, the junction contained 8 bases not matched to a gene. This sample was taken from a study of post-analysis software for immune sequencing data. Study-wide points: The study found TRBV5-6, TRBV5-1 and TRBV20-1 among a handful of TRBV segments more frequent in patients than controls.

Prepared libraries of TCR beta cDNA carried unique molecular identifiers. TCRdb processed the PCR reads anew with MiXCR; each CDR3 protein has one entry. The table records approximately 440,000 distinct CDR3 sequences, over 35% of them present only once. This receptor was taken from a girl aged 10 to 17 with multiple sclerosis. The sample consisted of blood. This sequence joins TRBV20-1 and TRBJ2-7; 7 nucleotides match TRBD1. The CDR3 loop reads CSARPGQSSYEQYF. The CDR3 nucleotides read TGCAGTGCCCGACCGGGACAGAGCTCCTACGAGCAGTACTTC.